These 32 T cell receptor beta chains originate from one sample sequenced in a study of identical twins. TCRdb itself ran the 5' RACE reads through MiXCR, one entry per CDR3 protein. The table records approximately 1.8 million distinct CDR3 sequences, less than 35% of them present only once. Sequenced: cord blood. Receptors originate from a newborn girl in good health.

V and J are TRBV24-1 and TRBJ2-3; 10 nucleotides line up with TRBD2. CDR1 is KGHDR, CDR2 SFDVKD, per germline. This CDR3 has 16 amino acids. The V segment lost 4 bases and the J segment 4 bases; nucleotides outside the gene matches: 7. The CDR3 sequence: CATSEASGRGSDTQYF. The CDR3 nucleotides are TGTGCCACCAGTGAGGCTAGCGGGAGAGGCTCAGATACGCAGTATTTT.

The J gene is TRBJ1-2, the V gene TRBV2; perhaps TRBD1 as D (6 bases). The CDR3 loop spans 15 amino acids. Germline V gene data show CDR1 as SNHLY and CDR2 as FYNNEI. V shed 5 bases and J shed 1 base, with 14 bases lying between them. CDR3 sequence reads: CASSTGQLINYGYTF. The CDR3 DNA follows: TGTGCCAGCAGTACCGGACAGCTTATTAACTATGGCTACACCTTC.

This clonotype has a handful of counts. The chain has TRBV28 and TRBJ2-1, with 12 bases aligning to TRBD2. Per germline, CDR1 MDHEN and CDR2 SYDVKM. V shed 2 bases and J 7 bases; nucleotides not matched to a gene: 6. CDR3 size: 16 residues. CDR3 in amino acids: CASSLQASGRGNEQFF. The CDR3 nucleotides are TGTGCCAGCAGTTTACAGGCTAGCGGGAGGGGGAATGAGCAGTTCTTC.

The sample holds a few counts of this clonotype. This sequence joins TRBV6-1 and TRBJ1-2, with D perhaps TRBD1 (5 bases). Germline CDR1 is MNHNS and CDR2 is SASEGT. This CDR3 has 15 residues. Trimming took 0 bases from V and 2 from J, leaving 10 bases between them. CDR3 region: CASSEAPTVNYGYTF. For the CDR3, the DNA is TGTGCCAGCAGTGAAGCCCCGACAGTCAACTATGGCTACACCTTC.

This clonotype was seen a few times. This chain uses TRBV7-9 with TRBJ1-2, with D tentatively TRBD1 (6 bases). The CDR3 has 15 amino acids. The V gene lost 6 bases and the J gene lost 0 bases, with 14 bases spanning the gap. Germline CDR1 SEHNR, CDR2 FQNEAQ (reference sequence). Written as DNA, the CDR3 is TGTGCCAGCAGACCCGACAGGATCGCTAACTATGGCTACACCTTC. Its translation is CASRPDRIANYGYTF.

This clonotype was detected a few times. V gene TRBV27 combines with J gene TRBJ2-4; the match to TRBD1 covers 7 bases. The DNA end lines up better with TRBJ2-7; the J call may be wrong. The germline gives CDR1 MNHEY, CDR2 SMNVEV (reference sequence). This CDR3 comprises 15 residues. The CDR3 region is CASRMTGTANYEQYF. CDR3 bases: TGTGCCAGCAGGATGACAGGGACCGCTAATTACGAGCAGTACTTC.

This chain connects TRBV20-1 to TRBJ1-5; tentative D call: TRBD1 (5 bases). Germline values: CDR1 DFQATT, CDR2 SNEGSKA (reference sequence). Trimming removed 0 bases from V and 5 bases from J, with 14 bases in between. The length of the CDR3 is 15 residues. The CDR3 here is CSARDTRGLYQPQHF. CDR3 DNA: TGCAGTGCTAGAGATACCCGGGGCCTATATCAGCCCCAGCATTTT.

This clonotype was recorded a few times. The chain recombines TRBV12-5 with TRBJ2-1; D unresolved. V lost 2 bases, J lost 0 bases, and 11 bases lay in between. This CDR3 comprises 16 residues. The V gene's germline CDR1 is LGHNT and CDR2 FRNRAP. CDR3 loop: CASGLSYASSYNEQFF. CDR3 nucleotides: TGTGCTAGTGGTTTGTCATACGCTAGCTCCTACAATGAGCAGTTCTTC.

V usage is TRBV20-1 and J usage is TRBJ2-4, with D perhaps TRBD1 or TRBD2 (5 bases each). Per the germline V gene, CDR1 is DFQATT and CDR2 is SNEGSKA (reference sequence). The CDR3 contains 15 residues. The V end was cut by 3 bases, the J end by 6 bases, with 18 bases between. The CDR3 spells CSASGIWGSPNIQYF. The DNA of the CDR3 is TGCAGTGCTAGTGGTATCTGGGGGAGCCCAAACATTCAGTACTTC.

There are a few counts of this clonotype. The CDR3 DNA is TGTGCCAGTAGTAGAGGACGGGACCAAGAGACCCAGTACTTC. Protein product: CASSRGRDQETQYF. The gene calls are TRBV19 and TRBJ2-5; D remains ambiguous. Germline CDR1 is LNHDA and CDR2 is SQIVND (reference sequence). V lost 4 bases, J lost 0 bases, and 9 bases lay in between. The CDR3 covers 14 residues.

The J gene is TRBJ2-1, the V gene TRBV3-1; D remains unclear. The CDR3 has 14 residues. The V and J ends lost 6 bases and 8 bases respectively, with 17 bases between them. Germline loops: CDR1 LGHDT, CDR2 YNNKEL (reference sequence). CDR3 DNA sequence: TGTGCCAGCAGTCCATACGGGTCCGGGCATGAGCAGTTCTTC. Amino acids: CASSPYGSGHEQFF.

This clonotype was observed a few times. The rearrangement links TRBV14 to TRBJ2-7; D is tentatively TRBD1 or TRBD2 (5 bases each). The germline V gene has CDR1 SGHDN and CDR2 FVKESK. The CDR3 length is 16 residues. Trimming removed 1 base at V and 3 bases at J, with 16 bases between. This CDR3 reads CASSQVYRGHLYEQYF. CDR3 nucleotide sequence: TGTGCCAGCAGCCAAGTGTATCGGGGCCATCTCTACGAGCAGTACTTC.

Only a few counts were recorded for this clonotype. The chain recombines TRBV28 with TRBJ2-7; D unresolved. The CDR3 extends over 15 amino acids. Trimming shortened V by 2 bases and J by 3 bases, and 14 bases separated the two germline ends. CDR1 and CDR2 (germline): MDHEN, SYDVKM. The CDR3 sequence: CASSLSRNGNYEQYF. Here the CDR3 DNA reads TGTGCCAGCAGTTTAAGCAGGAACGGCAACTACGAGCAGTACTTC.

V and J are TRBV27 and TRBJ1-1; maybe TRBD1 (5 bases). Trimming removed 8 bases from V and 4 bases from J, with 14 bases in between. Germline CDR1 is MNHEY and CDR2 is SMNVEV (reference sequence). This CDR3 has 13 residues. CDR3 region: CASAKDRSTEAFF. The CDR3, as DNA: TGTGCCAGCGCCAAAGACAGATCCACTGAAGCTTTCTTT.

The chain combines TRBV5-4 with TRBJ2-3; D is perhaps TRBD1 (6 bases). The germline V gene encodes CDR1 SGHNT and CDR2 YYREEE (reference sequence). The ends were cut back, 4 bases at V and 0 bases at J, with 12 bases in the middle. The CDR3 consists of 15 residues. The CDR3 reads CASSHRAGSTDTQYF. The CDR3 DNA follows: TGTGCCAGCAGCCACAGGGCAGGGAGCACAGATACGCAGTATTTT.

This clonotype was counted between two and nine times. The chain recombines TRBV6-6 with TRBJ2-1; D tentatively reads TRBD1 or TRBD2 (6 bases each). The CDR3 has 13 residues. Germline V gene data show CDR1 as MNHNY and CDR2 as SVGAGI (reference sequence). Trimming took 6 bases from V and 9 from J, leaving 15 bases between them. The CDR3 region is CASRTRVGGEQFF. The CDR3 DNA reads TGTGCCAGCAGGACTAGGGTAGGGGGTGAGCAGTTCTTC.

This clonotype was recorded a few times. CDR3 region: CASSFWRGGYTF. As DNA, the CDR3 is TGTGCCAGCAGTTTCTGGCGGGGTGGCTACACCTTC. This sequence joins TRBV12-3 or TRBV12-4 and TRBJ1-2; no firm D call. This CDR3 has 12 amino acids. V was shortened by 3 bases and J by 7 bases, with 9 bases between the two germline ends.

This clonotype appeared a few times. The rearrangement uses TRBV20-1 and TRBJ1-5; 10 positions agree with TRBD1. The CDR3 totals 15 residues. V dropped 3 bases and J dropped 3; count of bases not matched to a gene: 5. Germline loops: CDR1 DFQATT, CDR2 SNEGSKA (reference sequence). In nucleotides, the CDR3 is TGCAGTGCTAGGAGGGGACAGGGGAACAATCAGCCCCAGCATTTT. Translated: CSARRGQGNNQPQHF.

Many counts were recorded for this clonotype. The DNA of the CDR3 is TGCAGCGTTGAACTTCACTACGAGCAGTACTTC. This gives the protein CSVELHYEQYF. The J gene is TRBJ2-7, the V gene TRBV29-1, with no clear D. V shed 2 bases and J shed 3 bases, with 5 bases lying between them. This CDR3 has 11 amino acids. Germline CDR1 reads SQVTM; CDR2 reads ANQGSEA.

This clonotype was seen a handful of times. The chain couples TRBV20-1 to TRBJ2-1; TRBD2 agrees at 10 bases. The CDR3 runs 17 residues. In germline, CDR1 is DFQATT, CDR2 SNEGSKA (reference sequence). With 4 bases clipped from V and 0 bases from J, the junction kept 9 bases outside the gene matches. DNA of the CDR3: TGCAGTGCTACTAGACTAGCGGGTTATAGCTCCTACAATGAGCAGTTCTTC. It specifies CSATRLAGYSSYNEQFF.

The sample holds a few counts of this clonotype. The chain links TRBV11-2 to TRBJ2-4; TRBD2 matches at 7 bases. The DNA end lines up better with TRBJ2-5; the J call may be wrong. The CDR3 spans 13 residues. Germline CDR1 and CDR2: SGHAT and FQNNGV. The CDR3 DNA follows: TGTGCCAGCAGCCCGGGGGGAAAAGAGACCCAGTACTTC. This gives the protein CASSPGGKETQYF.

This clonotype was counted between two and nine times. The chain recombines TRBV7-2 with TRBJ2-1; a weak D match, TRBD2 (5 bases). V was cut by 5 bases and J by 1 base, with 12 bases left in between. The CDR3 consists of 15 residues. Germline values: CDR1 SGHTA, CDR2 FQGNSA. CDR3 loop: CASSPGFISYNEQFF. CDR3 coding DNA: TGTGCCAGCAGCCCGGGGTTTATTTCCTACAATGAGCAGTTCTTC.

Here the CDR3 DNA reads TGTGCCAGCAGCCAAGAGGCCGGCGGGACAGCAGTCTACGAGCAGTACTTC. It encodes CASSQEAGGTAVYEQYF. This chain connects TRBV4-2 to TRBJ2-7, with D tentatively TRBD1 (7 bases). V was shortened by 0 bases and J by 3 bases, with 18 bases between the two germline ends. The CDR3 consists of 17 residues. CDR1 LGHNA and CDR2 YNFKEQ come from the germline V gene.

This chain uses TRBV28 with TRBJ2-4; D call uncertain. TRBJ2-7 matches the DNA end more closely, so the J call is doubtful. The V gene's germline CDR1 is MDHEN and CDR2 SYDVKM. The CDR3 runs 15 residues. The CDR3 bases are TGTGCCAGCAGTTTAATCGCGGCATTGACCTACGAGCAGTACTTC. Translating it yields CASSLIAALTYEQYF.

The chain is built from TRBV2 and TRBJ2-4, with D possibly being TRBD1 or TRBD2 (5 bases each). Trimming cost V 3 bases and J 9 bases, with 24 bases left between them. Germline V gives CDR1 SNHLY, CDR2 FYNNEI. This CDR3 spans 17 amino acids. CDR3 coding DNA: TGTGCCAGCAGTGAGCGGACCGAAGTTAGTCCTGGGGGCATTCAGTACTTC. It codes for CASSERTEVSPGGIQYF.

This clonotype was seen ten or more times. CDR3 nucleotides: TGTGCCAGCAGCGCAGGGTCCCATTCCTACGAGCAGTACTTC. Its protein is CASSAGSHSYEQYF. The chain employs TRBV9 and TRBJ2-7; D possibly corresponds to TRBD1 (5 bases). The CDR3 is 14 residues long. The V and J ends lost 3 bases and 1 base respectively, with 11 bases between them. The germline V gene has CDR1 SGDLS and CDR2 YYNGEE.

This clonotype has a handful of counts. The chain links TRBV20-1 to TRBJ2-1; tentative D call: TRBD2 (6 bases). CDR1 DFQATT and CDR2 SNEGSKA come from the germline V gene (reference sequence). The length of the CDR3 is 14 residues. Trimming left V 4 bases short and J 2 bases short, with 12 bases between. The DNA for the CDR3 is TGCAGTGCTACTAGCGATTGGCCCTACAATGAGCAGTTCTTC. Protein product: CSATSDWPYNEQFF.

This clonotype was seen a handful of times. The chain is built from TRBV24-1 and TRBJ1-5; D is undetermined. Trimming took off 0 bases at V and 9 bases at J, with 8 bases between the two ends. CDR1 and CDR2 from the germline V gene are KGHDR and SFDVKD. CDR3 size: 13 residues. CDR3 sequence reads: CATSDLGILPQHF. CDR3 coding DNA: TGTGCCACCAGTGATTTGGGGATTCTGCCCCAGCATTTT.

The chain is built from TRBV11-2 and TRBJ2-1, with 9 bases fitting TRBD2. Gene TRBJ2-7 matches the end of the DNA better, so the J call may be wrong. In germline, CDR1 is SGHAT, CDR2 FQNNGV. The CDR3 loop spans 15 amino acids. As DNA, the CDR3 is TGTGCCAGCAGCCAAGCGGGGGGCTTTTACAATGAGCAGTACTTC. Encoded protein: CASSQAGGFYNEQYF.

This clonotype showed up just a few times. The V call is TRBV7-2, the J call TRBJ1-1, with D maybe TRBD1 (5 bases). Germline CDR1 SGHTA, CDR2 FQGNSA. V lost 5 bases and J lost 5, with 15 bases in between. The CDR3 has 14 amino acids. The CDR3 sequence: CASSPQGIGTEAFF. Written as DNA, the CDR3 is TGTGCCAGCAGCCCCCAGGGTATAGGAACTGAAGCTTTCTTT. The complete variable domain, with remaining parts taken from reference TRBV7-2 and TRBJ1-1, reads GAGVSQSPSNKVTEKGKDVELRCDPISGHTALYWYRQSLGQGLEFLIYFQGNSAPDKSGLPSDRFSAERTGGSVSTLTIQRTQQEDSAVYLCASSPQGIGTEAFFGQGTRLTVV.

This clonotype appeared a few times. The chain uses TRBV5-1 and TRBJ1-2; TRBD1 is a possible D gene (6 bases). Germline CDR1 is SGHRS and CDR2 is YFSETQ. V shed 0 bases and J shed 2 bases, with 8 bases lying between them. This CDR3 contains 14 residues. The CDR3 reads CASSLADRNYGYTF. The CDR3, as DNA: TGCGCCAGCAGCTTGGCCGACAGGAACTATGGCTACACCTTC. Full variable domain (rest looked up from reference TRBV5-1 and TRBJ1-2): KAGVTQTPRYLIKTRGQQVTLSCSPISGHRSVSWYQQTPGQGLQFLFEYFSETQRNKGNFPGRFSGRQFSNSRSEMNVSTLELGDSALYLCASSLADRNYGYTFGSGTRLTVV.

A few counts support this clonotype. The chain joins TRBV7-9 to TRBJ2-7; 13 bases agree with TRBD2. CDR3 size: 17 residues. In germline, CDR1 is SEHNR, CDR2 FQNEAQ (reference sequence). V lost 1 base to trimming and J lost 3 bases; unmatched junction nucleotides: 6. The CDR3 DNA reads TGTGCCAGCAGCTTAGGGACTAGCGGGAGTTTAGTCTACGAGCAGTACTTC. Translating it yields CASSLGTSGSLVYEQYF.